This is a list of T cell receptor beta chains from one sample in a study of T cell responses to AZD1222 COVID-19 vaccine. Sequenced by immunoSEQ multiplex PCR; TCRdb stores in-frame clones only, minus some. Among approximately 120,000 clones listed, around 90% were seen once. The source material was peripheral blood, sampled on day 0 of AZD1222 vaccination. The receptors come from an adult in good health. Each CDR3 is given with its conserved first and last residue.

cdr3_length,v_call,j_call,cdr3_aa
17,TRBV6-1,TRBJ1-6,CASSETPEASYNSPLHF
16,TRBV11-2,TRBJ2-2,CASSSLKGGNTGELFF
16,TRBV7-9,TRBJ2-4,CASSSTLRDSENIQYF
17,TRBV19,TRBJ2-2,CASTKWLGQGNTGELFF
14,TRBV27,TRBJ1-1,CASKGQSMNTEAFF
15,TRBV23-1,TRBJ2-1,CASSRSGLAGDEQFF
21,TRBV7-8,TRBJ2-1,CASRRPSLAGGPRFSYNEQFF
16,TRBV28,TRBJ1-5,CASRLGSGQSNQPQHF
15,TRBV21-1,TRBJ2-1,CASSKSSGSYDEQFF
17,TRBV10-3,TRBJ1-5,CAISESMRNYSNQPQHF
13,TRBV5-8,TRBJ1-1,CASRETGNTEAFF
13,TRBV27,TRBJ1-3,CASRQSSGNTIYF
16,TRBV7-2,TRBJ2-7,CASSQLGARNSYEQYF
16,TRBV4-2,TRBJ2-1,CASSQPGTSGSAEQFF
15,TRBV6-5,TRBJ2-5,CASARLAGGQETQYF
16,TRBV5-1,TRBJ2-3,CASSLGTGISTDTQYF
15,TRBV5-1,TRBJ2-1,CASSSNAVEDNEQFF
14,TRBV28,TRBJ2-5,CASSLWRVRETQYF
16,TRBV23-1,TRBJ1-3,CASSQSVVPSGNTIYF
15,TRBV27,TRBJ2-1,CASSQQRELGNEQFF
15,TRBV18,TRBJ2-5,CASSPSPGQQETQYF
15,TRBV18,TRBJ2-7,CASTPQREINYEQYF
15,TRBV30,TRBJ2-5,CAWDAGTGDGETQYF
11,TRBV3-1/TRBV3-2,TRBJ2-5,CASSQRDRADF
15,TRBV6-5,TRBJ1-2,CASSYSGQGLSGYTF
13,TRBV2,TRBJ2-1,CASSEAQAGGEFF
14,TRBV10-3,TRBJ2-5,CAISESGGQETQYF
13,TRBV29-1,TRBJ1-4,CSVEGQGDEKLFF
15,TRBV28,TRBJ2-7,CASSDRGLLSYEQYF
12,TRBV9,TRBJ2-3,CASSGGADTQYF
14,TRBV3-1/TRBV3-2,TRBJ2-4,CASSQYPGQYIQYF
15,TRBV6-5,TRBJ1-5,CASRPPGQAYQPQHF
15,TRBV6-5,TRBJ1-4,CASSYSSQYNEKLFF
14,TRBV7-2,TRBJ2-1,CASSATGAQLEQFF